This TCR beta chain was retrieved from a study of blood T cells in healthy people across ages. Trimming left V 3 bases short and J 9 bases short, with 10 bases between. The CDR3 is made up of 13 amino acids. CDR1 SGDLS and CDR2 YYNGEE come from the germline V gene. The table lists this clonotype with many counts. Its cognate antigen is unknown. Study findings and constraints: As age increased, TCR beta diversity per million T cells fell in a roughly linear fashion. Investigators treated diversity estimates from one million T cells as underestimates.

A J-beta primer mix and a sample-barcoded 5' primer were used in a second PCR of about 6 to 12 cycles. TCRdb used MiXCR to reprocess the 5' RACE reads, holding one entry per CDR3 protein. The sample shows 590,000 or so distinct CDR3 sequences, approximately 30% of them seen only once. The sequencing sample was made of blood. The TCR was taken from a woman older than 75 in good health. The chain couples TRBV9 to TRBJ1-6; D call uncertain. The CDR3 coding sequence is TGTGCCAGCAGCGAAGGGATCTCTTCACCCCTCCACTTT. This translates into CASSEGISSPLHF.